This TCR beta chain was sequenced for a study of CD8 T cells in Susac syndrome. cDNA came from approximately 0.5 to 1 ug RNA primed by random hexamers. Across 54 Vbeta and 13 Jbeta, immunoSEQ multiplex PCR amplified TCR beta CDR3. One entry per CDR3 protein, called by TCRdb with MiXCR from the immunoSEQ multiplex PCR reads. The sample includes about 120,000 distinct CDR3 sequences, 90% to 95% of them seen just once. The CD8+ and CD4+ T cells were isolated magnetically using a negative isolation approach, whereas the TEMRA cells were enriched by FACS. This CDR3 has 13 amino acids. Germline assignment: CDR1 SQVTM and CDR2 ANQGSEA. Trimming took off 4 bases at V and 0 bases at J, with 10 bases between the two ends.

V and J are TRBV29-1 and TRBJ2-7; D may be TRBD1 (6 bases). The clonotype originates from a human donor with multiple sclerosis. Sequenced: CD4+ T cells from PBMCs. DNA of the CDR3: TGCAGCGTTGGGGACACGAGCTCCTACGAGCAGTACTTC. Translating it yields CSVGDTSSYEQYF.